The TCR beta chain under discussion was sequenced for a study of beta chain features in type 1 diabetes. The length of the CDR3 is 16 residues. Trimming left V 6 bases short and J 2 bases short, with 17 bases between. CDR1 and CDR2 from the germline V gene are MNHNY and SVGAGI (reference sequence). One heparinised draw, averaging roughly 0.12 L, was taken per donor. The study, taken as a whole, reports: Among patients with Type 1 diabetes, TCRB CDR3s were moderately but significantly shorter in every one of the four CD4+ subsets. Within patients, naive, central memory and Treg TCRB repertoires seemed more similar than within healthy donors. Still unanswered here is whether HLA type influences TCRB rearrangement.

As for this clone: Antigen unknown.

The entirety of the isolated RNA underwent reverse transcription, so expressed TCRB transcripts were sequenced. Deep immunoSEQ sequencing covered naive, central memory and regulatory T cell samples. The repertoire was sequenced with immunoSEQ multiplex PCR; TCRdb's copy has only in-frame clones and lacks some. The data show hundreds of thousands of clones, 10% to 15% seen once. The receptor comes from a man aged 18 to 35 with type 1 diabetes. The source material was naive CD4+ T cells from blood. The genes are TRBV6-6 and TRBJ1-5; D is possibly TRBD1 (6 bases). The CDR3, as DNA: TGTGCCAGCAGGCCCAACAGGGTTTTTGGCAATCAGCCCCAGCATTTT. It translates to CASRPNRVFGNQPQHF.